The clone carrying this TCR beta chain was observed at least ten times. This record belongs to a study of T cells after yellow fever vaccination. One entry per CDR3 protein, called by TCRdb with MiXCR from the 5' RACE reads. Counted here are 200,000 to 300,000 distinct CDR3 sequences, roughly 6.8% occurring once; the ten biggest clones make up more than 1%. CDR1 and CDR2 from the germline V gene are SNHLY and FYNNEI. This CDR3 is built from 13 residues. J gave up 8 bases and V 3 bases, and 5 bases lay outside the gene matches. This sequence originates from a man younger than 45 who received the YFV17D yellow fever vaccine. The sample was CD4+ T cells sorted from PBMCs, taken on the day of the yellow fever booster vaccination. V is TRBV2 and J is TRBJ1-2, with TRBD1 matching over 8 bases. CDR3 protein: CASSEQGARGYTF. DNA of the CDR3: TGTGCCAGCAGTGAGCAGGGGGCGCGGGGCTACACCTTC.